One and the same sample provided the 6 T cell receptor beta chains below, sequenced in a study of T-cell reconstitution after alpha-beta-depleted transplantation in children. Preparation of the TCRbeta library involved a method that used unique molecular identifiers. MiXCR, run by TCRdb on the PCR reads, gives a single entry per CDR3 protein. The repertoire holds 500,000 to 600,000 distinct CDR3 sequences, with roughly a quarter as singletons. Sequencing was performed on PBMCs, taken before TCRalphabeta/CD19-depleted stem cell transplant. These receptors were obtained from a boy under two years old with Wiskott-Aldrich syndrome, due to receive a stem cell transplant.

This rearrangement joins TRBV6-1 to TRBJ2-7, with 11 bases identical to TRBD2. CDR1 MNHNS and CDR2 SASEGT come from the germline V gene. The CDR3 runs 17 residues. V was clipped by 3 bases and J by 0 bases; unmatched bases: 7. The CDR3 here is CASSDARLAGNSYEQYF. The CDR3 DNA follows: TGTGCCAGCAGTGACGCCAGACTAGCGGGAAACTCCTACGAGCAGTACTTC.

This rearrangement joins TRBV20-1 to TRBJ2-5; maybe TRBD2 (5 bases). CDR1 and CDR2 from the germline V gene are DFQATT and SNEGSKA (reference sequence). Trimming took off 6 bases at V and 5 bases at J, with 22 bases between the two ends. CDR3 length: 15 amino acids. The CDR3 sequence: CSAKKYTSNWETQYF. The CDR3 nucleotides are TGCAGTGCCAAAAAGTACACTAGTAATTGGGAGACCCAGTACTTC.

There are many counts of this clonotype. The V gene is TRBV5-1, the J gene TRBJ2-7; perhaps TRBD2 as D (6 bases). Germline V CDR1 and CDR2: SGHRS, YFSETQ. With 0 bases removed from V and 6 bases from J, the gap between germline ends came to 7 bases. The CDR3 covers 12 residues. The CDR3 spells CASSLVGGEQYF. The CDR3 nucleotides read TGCGCCAGCAGCTTGGTGGGGGGCGAGCAGTACTTC.

The gene calls are TRBV20-1 and TRBJ2-3; the match to TRBD2 covers 7 bases. CDR3 size: 13 residues. V shed 5 bases, J shed 3 bases, and the junction held 5 bases outside the gene matches. The germline CDR1 and CDR2 sequences are DFQATT and SNEGSKA (reference sequence). CDR3 residues: CSAPRGVTDTQYF. In DNA, the CDR3 is TGCAGTGCTCCACGGGGGGTGACAGATACGCAGTATTTT.

This clonotype was seen a few times. The chain recombines TRBV12-3 or TRBV12-4 with TRBJ2-1; 13 bases fit TRBD2. The V and J ends lost 2 bases and 5 bases, in that order; junction bases with no gene match: 6. This CDR3 region has 17 residues. The CDR3 loop reads CASSLPFGLAGDNEQFF. DNA for the CDR3: TGTGCCAGCAGTTTACCCTTCGGACTAGCGGGAGACAATGAGCAGTTCTTC.

This clonotype was counted between two and nine times. This sequence joins TRBV7-8 and TRBJ2-5; possibly TRBD2 for D (5 bases). The CDR3 extends over 15 amino acids. Trimming stripped 5 bases from V and 4 bases from J, with 17 bases between. Germline V CDR1 and CDR2: SGHVS, FQNEAQ. The DNA of the CDR3 is TGTGCCAGCAGCCTGCTAGGAGGACGAGGAGAGACCCAGTACTTC. Translated: CASSLLGGRGETQYF.